The clone carrying this T cell receptor (beta chain) occurred a few times. This record belongs to a study of human T cells and chemical hapten exposure. V shed 5 bases and J 0 bases; nucleotides not matched to a gene: 6. CDR1 is MNHNY, CDR2 SVGAGI, per germline (reference sequence). CDR3 length equals 17 residues. Time point described: pre-sensitization, week 0. The treatment was: therapeutic diphenylcyclopropenone sensitization with weekly scalp DPC. From whole blood left unfractionated, total RNA was extracted. TCRdb independently ran MiXCR on the RACE reads; one entry per CDR3 protein. The table records approximately 38,000 distinct CDR3 sequences, roughly a tenth of them present only once.

This sequence joins TRBV6-6 and TRBJ1-4, with 10 bases that match TRBD1. The receptor was isolated from a man younger than 45 with alopecia areata. Some clones in this sample may be carry-over from other donors' samples. The input for sequencing was whole blood, taken in connection with sensitization to the hapten diphenylcyclopropenone (DPC). CDR3 DNA: TGTGCCAGCAGTCTTGGGGGACAGGGGACAACTAATGAAAAACTGTTTTTT. Protein sequence: CASSLGGQGTTNEKLFF.